This T cell receptor beta chain originates from a study of blood T cell repertoires in COVID-19. Study overall: Sources were T cells, B-cell-depleted T cells, or PBMCs; the material itself was cDNA or gDNA.

From germline, CDR1 is SQVTM and CDR2 ANQGSEA. This CDR3 comprises 15 residues. Trimming stripped 2 bases from V and 2 bases from J, with 16 bases between. It was during active infection that Seattle patients were enrolled and then longitudinally followed. As processed by the authors: The authors estimated nucleated cell counts from reference gene primer amplification. Assay: immunoSEQ multiplex PCR; the TCRdb copy retains only in-frame clones and omits some. The DNA was the basis for D and trimming; V, J and clone size are from that table. The data contain approximately 270,000 clones, about nine tenths of them singletons.

The specimen was peripheral blood. The V gene is TRBV29-1, the J gene TRBJ2-7; possibly TRBD1 for D (6 bases). This sequence originates from a woman aged 25-40 years with COVID-19, enrolled during active disease. Written as DNA, the CDR3 is TGCAGCGTTGAAACCACCCGGGACACCACCTACGAGCAGTACTTC. Protein: CSVETTRDTTYEQYF.